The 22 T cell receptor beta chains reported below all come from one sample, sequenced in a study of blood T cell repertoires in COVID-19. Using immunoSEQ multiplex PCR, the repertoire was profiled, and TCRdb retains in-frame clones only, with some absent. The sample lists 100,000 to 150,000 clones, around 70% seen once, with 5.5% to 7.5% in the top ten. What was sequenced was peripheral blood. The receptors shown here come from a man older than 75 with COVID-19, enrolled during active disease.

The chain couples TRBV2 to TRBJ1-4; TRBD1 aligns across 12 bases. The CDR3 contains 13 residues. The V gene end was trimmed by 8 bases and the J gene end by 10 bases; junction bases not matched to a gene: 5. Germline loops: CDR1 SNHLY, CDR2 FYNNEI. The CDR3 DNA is TGTGCCAGCTCAGGGACAGGGGGCGGAAAACTGTTTTTT. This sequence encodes CASSGTGGGKLFF.

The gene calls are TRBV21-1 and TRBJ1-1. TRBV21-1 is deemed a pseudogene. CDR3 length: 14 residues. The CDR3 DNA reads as TGTGCCAGCAGCCCCAGGGAGGGGAACACTGAAGCTTTCTTT. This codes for CASSPREGNTEAFF.

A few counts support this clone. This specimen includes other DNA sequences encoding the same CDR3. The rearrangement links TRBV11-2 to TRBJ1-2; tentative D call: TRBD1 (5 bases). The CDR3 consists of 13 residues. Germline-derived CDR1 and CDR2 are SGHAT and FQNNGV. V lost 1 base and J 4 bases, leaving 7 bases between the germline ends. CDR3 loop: CASSLGRVYGYTF. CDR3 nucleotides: TGTGCCAGCAGCTTAGGCAGGGTCTATGGCTACACCTTC.

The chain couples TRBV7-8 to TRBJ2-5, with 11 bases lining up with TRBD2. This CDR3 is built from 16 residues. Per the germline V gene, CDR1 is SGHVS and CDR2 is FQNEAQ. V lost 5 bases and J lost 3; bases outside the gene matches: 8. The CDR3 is CASSPGLGLAEETQYF. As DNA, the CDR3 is TGTGCCAGCAGCCCAGGCTTGGGACTAGCGGAAGAGACCCAGTACTTC. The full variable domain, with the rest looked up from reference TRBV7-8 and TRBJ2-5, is GAGVSQSPRYKVAKRGQDVALRCDPISGHVSLFWYQQALGQGPEFLTYFQNEAQLDKSGLPSDRFFAERPEGSVSTLKIQRTQQEDSAVYLCASSPGLGLAEETQYFGPGTRLLVL.

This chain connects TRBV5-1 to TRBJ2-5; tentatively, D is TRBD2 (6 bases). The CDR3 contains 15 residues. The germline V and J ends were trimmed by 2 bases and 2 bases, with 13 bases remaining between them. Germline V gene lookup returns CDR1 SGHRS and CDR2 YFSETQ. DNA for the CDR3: TGCGCCAGCAGCTTAAACCCGGGACTGCAAGAGACCCAGTACTTC. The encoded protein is CASSLNPGLQETQYF.

The CDR3 region is CASNDRGRGRYEQYF. CDR3 in DNA: TGTGCCAGCAACGACCGGGGCAGGGGGCGGTACGAGCAGTACTTC. The chain uses TRBV19 and TRBJ2-7; 8 positions agree with TRBD1. V trimming: 9 bases; J trimming: 4 bases; junction bases outside the gene matches: 14. The germline V gene encodes CDR1 LNHDA and CDR2 SQIVND (reference sequence). This CDR3 has 15 amino acids.

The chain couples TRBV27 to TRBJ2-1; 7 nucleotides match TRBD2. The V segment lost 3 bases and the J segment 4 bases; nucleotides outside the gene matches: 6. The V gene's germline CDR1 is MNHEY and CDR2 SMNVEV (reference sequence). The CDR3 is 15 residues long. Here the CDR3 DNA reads TGTGCCAGCAGTTTTCGGCCTAGCGGATACAATGAGCAGTTCTTC. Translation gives CASSFRPSGYNEQFF.

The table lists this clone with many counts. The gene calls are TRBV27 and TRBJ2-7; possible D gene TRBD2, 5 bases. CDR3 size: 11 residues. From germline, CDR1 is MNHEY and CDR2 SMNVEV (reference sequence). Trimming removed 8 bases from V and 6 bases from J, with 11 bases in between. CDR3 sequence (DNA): TGTGCCAGCCGTACTAGTACCGAGCAGTACTTC. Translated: CASRTSTEQYF.

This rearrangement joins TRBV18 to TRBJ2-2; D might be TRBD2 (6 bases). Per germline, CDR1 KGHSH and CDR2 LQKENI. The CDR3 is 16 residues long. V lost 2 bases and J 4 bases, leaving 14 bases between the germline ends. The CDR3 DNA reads TGTGCCAGCTCACCAATGGGACTCGGTGGCACCGGGGAGCTGTTTTTT. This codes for CASSPMGLGGTGELFF. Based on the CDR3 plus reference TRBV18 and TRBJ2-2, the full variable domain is NAGVMQNPRHLVRRRGQEARLRCSPMKGHSHVYWYRQLPEEGLKFMVYLQKENIIDESGMPKERFSAEFPKEGPSILRIQQVVRGDSAAYFCASSPMGLGGTGELFFGEGSRLTVL.

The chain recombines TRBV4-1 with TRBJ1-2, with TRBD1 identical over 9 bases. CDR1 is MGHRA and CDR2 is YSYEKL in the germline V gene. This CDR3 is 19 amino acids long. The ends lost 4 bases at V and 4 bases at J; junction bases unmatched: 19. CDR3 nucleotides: TGCGCCAGCAGCCGCAAGGAGTCGACAGGGGGAGTGGGTAGCTATGGCTACACCTTC. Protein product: CASSRKESTGGVGSYGYTF.

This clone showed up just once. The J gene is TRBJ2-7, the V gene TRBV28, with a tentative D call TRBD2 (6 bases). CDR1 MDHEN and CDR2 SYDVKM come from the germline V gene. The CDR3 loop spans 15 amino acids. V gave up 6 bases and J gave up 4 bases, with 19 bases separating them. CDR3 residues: CASRLPRGGFYEQYF. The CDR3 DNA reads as TGTGCCAGCAGACTTCCCCGCGGAGGGTTTTACGAGCAGTACTTC.

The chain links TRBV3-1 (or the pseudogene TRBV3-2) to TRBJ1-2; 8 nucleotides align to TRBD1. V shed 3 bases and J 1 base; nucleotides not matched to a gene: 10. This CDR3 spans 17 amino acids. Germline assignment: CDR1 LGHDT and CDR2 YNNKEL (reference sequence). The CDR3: CASSQWGQETHNYGYTF. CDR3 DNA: TGTGCCAGCAGCCAGTGGGGACAGGAGACTCATAACTATGGCTACACCTTC.

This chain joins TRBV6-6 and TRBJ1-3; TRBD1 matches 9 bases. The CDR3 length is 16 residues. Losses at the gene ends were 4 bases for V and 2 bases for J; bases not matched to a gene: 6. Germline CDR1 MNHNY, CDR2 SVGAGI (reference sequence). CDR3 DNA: TGTGCCAGCAGTTCGGAGACAGGGGGAACTGGAAACACCATATATTTT. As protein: CASSSETGGTGNTIYF.

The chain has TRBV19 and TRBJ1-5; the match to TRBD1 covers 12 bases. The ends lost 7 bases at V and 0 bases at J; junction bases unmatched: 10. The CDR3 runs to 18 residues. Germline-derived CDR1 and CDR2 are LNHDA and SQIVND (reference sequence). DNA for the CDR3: TGTGCCAGTACCCCGGGACAGGGGGCTCTTTATAGCAATCAGCCCCAGCATTTT. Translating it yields CASTPGQGALYSNQPQHF.

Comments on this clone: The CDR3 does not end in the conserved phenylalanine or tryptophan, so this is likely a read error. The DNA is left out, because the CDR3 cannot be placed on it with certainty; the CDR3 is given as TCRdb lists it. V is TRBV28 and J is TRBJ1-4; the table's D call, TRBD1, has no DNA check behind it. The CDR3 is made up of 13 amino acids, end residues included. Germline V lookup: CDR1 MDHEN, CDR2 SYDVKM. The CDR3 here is CASTSGTGSALDL.

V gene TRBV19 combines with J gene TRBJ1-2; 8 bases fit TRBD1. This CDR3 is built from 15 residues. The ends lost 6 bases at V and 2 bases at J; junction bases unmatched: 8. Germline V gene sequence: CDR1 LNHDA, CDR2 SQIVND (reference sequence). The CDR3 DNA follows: TGTGCCAGTAGACCAGAGACAGGGGCCAACTATGGCTACACCTTC. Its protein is CASRPETGANYGYTF.

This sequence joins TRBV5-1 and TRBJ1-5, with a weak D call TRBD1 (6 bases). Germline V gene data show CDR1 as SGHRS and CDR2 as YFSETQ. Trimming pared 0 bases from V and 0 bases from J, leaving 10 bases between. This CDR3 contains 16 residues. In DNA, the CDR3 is TGCGCCAGCAGCTTGGACAGGGACACTAGCAATCAGCCCCAGCATTTT. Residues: CASSLDRDTSNQPQHF.

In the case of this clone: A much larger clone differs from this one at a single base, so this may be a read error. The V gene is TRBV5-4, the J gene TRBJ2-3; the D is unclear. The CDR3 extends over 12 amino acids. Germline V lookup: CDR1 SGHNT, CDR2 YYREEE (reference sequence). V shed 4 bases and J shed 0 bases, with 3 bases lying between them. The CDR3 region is CASSPSTDTQYF. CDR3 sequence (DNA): TGTGCCAGCAGCCCGAGCACAGATACGCAGTATTTT. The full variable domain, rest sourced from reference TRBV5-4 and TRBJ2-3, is ETGVTQSPTHLIKTRGQQVTLRCSSQSGHNTVSWYQQALGQGPQFIFQYYREEENGRGNFPPRFSGLQFPNYSSELNVNALELDDSALYLCASSPSTDTQYFGPGTRLTVL.

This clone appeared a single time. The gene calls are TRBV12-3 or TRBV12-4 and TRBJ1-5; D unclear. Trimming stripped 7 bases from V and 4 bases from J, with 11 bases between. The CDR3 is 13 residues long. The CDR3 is CASTFGGNQPQHF. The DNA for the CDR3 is TGTGCCAGCACCTTCGGCGGAAATCAGCCCCAGCATTTT.

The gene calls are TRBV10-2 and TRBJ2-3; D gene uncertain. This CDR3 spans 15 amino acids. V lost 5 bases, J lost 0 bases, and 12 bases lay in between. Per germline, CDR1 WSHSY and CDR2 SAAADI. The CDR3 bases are TGCGCCAGCAGTCCGACTCAAGCTAGCACAGATACGCAGTATTTT. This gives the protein CASSPTQASTDTQYF.

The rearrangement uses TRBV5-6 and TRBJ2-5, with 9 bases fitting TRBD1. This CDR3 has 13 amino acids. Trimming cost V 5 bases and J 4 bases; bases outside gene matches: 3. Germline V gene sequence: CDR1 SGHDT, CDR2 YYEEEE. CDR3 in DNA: TGTGCCAGCAGAGGACAGGGGCGAGAGACCCAGTACTTC. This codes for CASRGQGRETQYF.

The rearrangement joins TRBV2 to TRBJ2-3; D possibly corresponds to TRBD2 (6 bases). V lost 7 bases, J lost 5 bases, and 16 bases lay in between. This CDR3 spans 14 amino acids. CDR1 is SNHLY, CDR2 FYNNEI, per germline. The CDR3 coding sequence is TGTGCCAGCAAAGTATGGGCGCGGGGAGATACGCAGTATTTT. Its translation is CASKVWARGDTQYF.